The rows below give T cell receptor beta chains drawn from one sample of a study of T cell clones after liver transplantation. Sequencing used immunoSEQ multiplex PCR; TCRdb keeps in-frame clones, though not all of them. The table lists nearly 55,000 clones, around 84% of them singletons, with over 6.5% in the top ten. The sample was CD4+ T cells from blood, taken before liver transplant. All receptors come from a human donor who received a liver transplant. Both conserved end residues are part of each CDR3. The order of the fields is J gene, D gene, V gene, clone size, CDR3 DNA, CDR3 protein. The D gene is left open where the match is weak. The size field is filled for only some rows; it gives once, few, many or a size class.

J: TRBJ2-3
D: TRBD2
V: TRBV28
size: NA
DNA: TGTGCCAGCAGTTTTCTTGGCGGGAGAAGGACAGATACGCAGTATTTT
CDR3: CASSFLGGRRTDTQYF

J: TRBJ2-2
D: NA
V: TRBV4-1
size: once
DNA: TGCGCCAGCAGCCCAAAAGATCTGAAGACCAACACCAGGACCGGGGAGCTGTTTTTT
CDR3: CASSPKDLKTNTRTGELFF

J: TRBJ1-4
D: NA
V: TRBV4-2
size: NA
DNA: TGTGCCAGCAGCCAGCCCCGGGACACGGAAAAACTGTTTTTT
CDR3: CASSQPRDTEKLFF

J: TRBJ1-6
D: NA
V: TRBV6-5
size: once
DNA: TGTGCCAGCAGTACCCGAGGGATTTCACCCCTCCACTTT
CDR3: CASSTRGISPLHF

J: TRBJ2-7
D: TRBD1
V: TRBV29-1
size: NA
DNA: TGCAGCGTTGCCGGACAGGGAAAAACCTACGAGCAGTACTTC
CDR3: CSVAGQGKTYEQYF

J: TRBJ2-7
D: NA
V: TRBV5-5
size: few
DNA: TGTGCCAGCAGCTTGGGTACAGAAATCTACGAGCAGTACTTC
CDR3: CASSLGTEIYEQYF

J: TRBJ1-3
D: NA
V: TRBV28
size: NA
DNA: TGTGCCAGCACCCAAGGGAGTGCGGGCTCTGGAAACACCATATATTTT
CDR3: CASTQGSAGSGNTIYF

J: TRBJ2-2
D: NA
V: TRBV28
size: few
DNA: TGTGCCAGCAGTGGAATTAGTACCGGGGAGCTGTTTTTT
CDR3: CASSGISTGELFF

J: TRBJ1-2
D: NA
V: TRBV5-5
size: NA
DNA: TGTGCCAGCAGCTTGGGACCCGAGGGGAACTATGGCTACACCTTC
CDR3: CASSLGPEGNYGYTF

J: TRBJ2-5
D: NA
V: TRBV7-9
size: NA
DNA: TGTGCCAGCAGCTTAGCTCTCGTCAGGGAGACCCAGTACTTC
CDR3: CASSLALVRETQYF

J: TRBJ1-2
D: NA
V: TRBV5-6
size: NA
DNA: TGTGCCAGCAGCTTGGAATCTAACTATGGCTACACCTTC
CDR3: CASSLESNYGYTF

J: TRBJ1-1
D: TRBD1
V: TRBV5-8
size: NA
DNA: TGTGCCAGCAGCCACGGGGTCGTCAGGGGGACTGAAGCTTTCTTT
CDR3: CASSHGVVRGTEAFF

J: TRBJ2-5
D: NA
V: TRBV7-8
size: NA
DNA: TGTGCCAGCAGCTTAGTACGGATACAAGAGACCCAGTACTTC
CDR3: CASSLVRIQETQYF

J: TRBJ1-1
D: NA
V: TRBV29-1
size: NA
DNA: TGCAGCGCTGGAAACCCAGGGTTCGGGAACACTGAAGCTTTCTTT
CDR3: CSAGNPGFGNTEAFF

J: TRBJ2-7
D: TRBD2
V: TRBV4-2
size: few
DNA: TGTGCCAGTACGGGGGGTACTAGTCCCTACGAGCAGTACTTC
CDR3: CASTGGTSPYEQYF

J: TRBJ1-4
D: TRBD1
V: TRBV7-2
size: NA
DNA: TGTGCCAGCAGCCTCCAACTCGGGACAGTAGGTGAAAAACTGTTTTTT
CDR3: CASSLQLGTVGEKLFF

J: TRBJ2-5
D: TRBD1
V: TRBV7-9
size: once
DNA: TGTGCCAGCAGCTTTACAGGGGTCCAAGAGACCCAGTACTTC
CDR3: CASSFTGVQETQYF

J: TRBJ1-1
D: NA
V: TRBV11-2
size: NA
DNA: TGTGCCAGCAGCTATAAGCGAGGACATGTCTCTGAAGCTTTCTTT
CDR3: CASSYKRGHVSEAFF